This T cell receptor beta chain was identified during a study of CD8 T cells in Susac syndrome. This CDR3 contains 12 residues. Trimming removed 4 bases from V and 3 bases from J, with 7 bases in between. CDR1 SQVTM and CDR2 ANQGSEA come from the germline V gene. The table lists this clonotype with a count of one. An input of about 0.5 to 1 ug of RNA was subjected to reverse transcription using random hexamers. A single record per CDR3 protein comes from TCRdb applying MiXCR to the immunoSEQ multiplex PCR reads. Seen here are over 100,000 distinct CDR3 sequences, about 90% observed once, and the top ten hold about 0.14%.

This chain uses TRBV29-1 with TRBJ2-1; TRBD2 might be the D (5 bases). This receptor was obtained from a human donor in good health. Sequenced sample: CD4+ T cells from PBMCs. CDR3 DNA sequence: TGCAGCGTTGTAAGCGGCTACAATGAGCAGTTCTTC. This encodes CSVVSGYNEQFF.